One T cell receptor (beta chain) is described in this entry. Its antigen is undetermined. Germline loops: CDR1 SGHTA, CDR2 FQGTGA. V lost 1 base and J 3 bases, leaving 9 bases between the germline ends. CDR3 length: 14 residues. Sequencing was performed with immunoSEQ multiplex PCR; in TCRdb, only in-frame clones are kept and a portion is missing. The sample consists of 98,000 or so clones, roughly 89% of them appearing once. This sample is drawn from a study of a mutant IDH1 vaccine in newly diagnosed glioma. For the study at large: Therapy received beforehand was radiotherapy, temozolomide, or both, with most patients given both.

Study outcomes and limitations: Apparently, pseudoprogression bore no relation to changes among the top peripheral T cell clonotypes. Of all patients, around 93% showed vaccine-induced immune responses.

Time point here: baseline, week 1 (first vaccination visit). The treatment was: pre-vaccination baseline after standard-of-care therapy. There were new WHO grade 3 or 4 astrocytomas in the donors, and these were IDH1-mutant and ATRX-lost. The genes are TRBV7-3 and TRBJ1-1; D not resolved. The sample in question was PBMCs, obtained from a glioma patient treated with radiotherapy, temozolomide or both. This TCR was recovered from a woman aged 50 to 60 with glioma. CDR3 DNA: TGTGCCAGCAGCTTAAGTGCCAGCGACACTGAAGCTTTCTTT. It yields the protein CASSLSASDTEAFF.